This T cell receptor (beta chain) was found in a study of control samples from healthy donors and cancer patients. Some clones are missing from TCRdb's copy, which holds only in-frame ones; the method was immunoSEQ multiplex PCR. Of approximately 72,000 clones in the sample, about 89% were seen once. Trimming took off 6 bases at V and 7 bases at J, with 12 bases between the two ends. The CDR3 sequence is 13 residues long. CDR1 is WNHNN, CDR2 SYGVQD, per germline (reference sequence). The source material was blood. The TCR originated in a man over 45 in good health. This chain uses TRBV10-1 with TRBJ2-2; possibly TRBD2 for D (5 bases). CDR3 residues: CASSGVNGGELFF. CDR3 sequence (DNA): TGCGCCAGCAGCGGGGTGAACGGCGGGGAGCTGTTTTTT.